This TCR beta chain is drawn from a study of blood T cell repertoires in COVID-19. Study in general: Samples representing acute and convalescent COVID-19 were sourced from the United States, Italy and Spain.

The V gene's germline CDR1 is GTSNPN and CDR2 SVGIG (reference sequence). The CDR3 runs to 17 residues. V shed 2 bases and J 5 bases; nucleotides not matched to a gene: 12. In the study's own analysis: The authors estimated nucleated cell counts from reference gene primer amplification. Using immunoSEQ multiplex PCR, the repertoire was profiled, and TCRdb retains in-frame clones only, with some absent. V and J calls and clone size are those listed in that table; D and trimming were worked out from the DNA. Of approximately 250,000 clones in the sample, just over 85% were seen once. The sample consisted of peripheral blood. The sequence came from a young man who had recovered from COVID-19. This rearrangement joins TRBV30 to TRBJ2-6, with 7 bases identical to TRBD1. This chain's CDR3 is CAWSKVPGQVRANVLTF. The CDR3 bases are TGTGCCTGGAGTAAGGTCCCAGGACAGGTCAGGGCCAACGTCCTGACTTTC.